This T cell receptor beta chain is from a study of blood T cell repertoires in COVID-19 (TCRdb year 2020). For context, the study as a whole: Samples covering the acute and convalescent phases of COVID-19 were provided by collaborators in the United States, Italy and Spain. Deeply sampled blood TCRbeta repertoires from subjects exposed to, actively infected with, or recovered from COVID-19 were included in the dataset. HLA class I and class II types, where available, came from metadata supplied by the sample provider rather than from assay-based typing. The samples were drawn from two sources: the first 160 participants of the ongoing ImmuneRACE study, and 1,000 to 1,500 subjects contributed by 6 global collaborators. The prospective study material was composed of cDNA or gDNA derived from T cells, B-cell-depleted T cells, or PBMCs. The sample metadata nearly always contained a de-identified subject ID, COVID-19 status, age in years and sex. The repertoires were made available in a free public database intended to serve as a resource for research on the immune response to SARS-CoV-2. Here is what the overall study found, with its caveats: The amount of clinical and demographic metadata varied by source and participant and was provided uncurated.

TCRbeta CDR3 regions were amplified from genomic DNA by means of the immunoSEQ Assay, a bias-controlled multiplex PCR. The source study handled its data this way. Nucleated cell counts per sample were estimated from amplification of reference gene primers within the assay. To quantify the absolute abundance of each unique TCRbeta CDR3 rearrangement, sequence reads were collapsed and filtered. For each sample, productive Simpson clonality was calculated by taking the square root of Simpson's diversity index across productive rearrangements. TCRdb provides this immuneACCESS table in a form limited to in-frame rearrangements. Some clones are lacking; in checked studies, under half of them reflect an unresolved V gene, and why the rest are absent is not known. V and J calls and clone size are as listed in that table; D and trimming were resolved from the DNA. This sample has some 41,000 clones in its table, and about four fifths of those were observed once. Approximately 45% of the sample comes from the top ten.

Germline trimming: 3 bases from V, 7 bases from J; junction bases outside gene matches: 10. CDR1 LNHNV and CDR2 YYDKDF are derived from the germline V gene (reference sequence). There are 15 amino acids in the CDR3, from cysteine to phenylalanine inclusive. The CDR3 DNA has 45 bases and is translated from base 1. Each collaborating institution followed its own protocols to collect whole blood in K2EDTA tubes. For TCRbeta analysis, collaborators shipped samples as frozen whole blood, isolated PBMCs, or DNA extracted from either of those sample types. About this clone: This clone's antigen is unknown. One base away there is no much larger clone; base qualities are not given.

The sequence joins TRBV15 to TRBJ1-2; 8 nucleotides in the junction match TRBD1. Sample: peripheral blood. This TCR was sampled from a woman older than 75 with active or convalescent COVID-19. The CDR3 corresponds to CATSSGTGGLTGYTF. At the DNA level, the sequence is TGTGCCACCAGCAGTGGGACAGGCGGATTGACTGGCTACACCTTC.